The 22 T cell receptor beta chains listed next were all sequenced from one sample in a study of T cells in women clearing cervical HPV infection. Some clones are missing from TCRdb's copy, which holds only in-frame ones; the method was immunoSEQ multiplex PCR. The sample has about 23,000 clones. Sequenced: blood buffy coat. The receptors shown here come from a woman aged 18-70 years with a cervical HPV16 infection that either progressed to CIN3+ or cleared (not recorded which).

Concerning this clone itself: The read comes to an end 3 residues before the CDR3 does, leaving the germline J gene to fill in the end. V usage is TRBV5-4 and J usage is TRBJ2-5; 7 bases agree with TRBD1. Germline CDR1 SGHNT, CDR2 YYREEE (reference sequence). This CDR3 is 14 amino acids long. Trimming at V came to 3 bases and at J to 3 bases, leaving 5 bases not matched to a gene. The CDR3 here is CASSWGQLEETQYF. The covered CDR3 bases are TGTGCCAGCAGCTGGGGACAGTTAGAAGAGACC.

Comment on this clone: The read terminates 3 residues before the CDR3 end, so the remaining end is supplied by the germline J gene. The rearrangement joins TRBV6-1 to TRBJ1-5, with TRBD1 matching 8 bases. The CDR3 consists of 15 residues. The junction had 4 bases not matched to a gene; V was cut back by 3 bases and J by 3 bases. Germline CDR1 and CDR2: MNHNS and SASEGT. The CDR3 here is CASSDQGAYNQPQHF. Incomplete CDR3 DNA: TGTGCCAGCAGTGATCAGGGGGCCTACAATCAGCCC.

In the case of this clone: With the read ending 3 residues before the CDR3 end, the germline J gene is used to fill in that end. The rearrangement joins TRBV19 to TRBJ1-1, with D perhaps TRBD1 (6 bases). The CDR3 runs to 13 residues. The germline CDR1 and CDR2 sequences are LNHDA and SQIVND (reference sequence). Deletions cut 9 bases from V and 3 bases from J, with 14 bases between. CDR3 DNA (partial): TGTGCCAGCCAGACAGGTTACTACACTGAA. This translates into CASQTGYYTE. The full CDR3 protein is CASQTGYYTEAFF.

For this clone: The CDR3 end is not reached by the read, which stops 3 residues before it; the germline J gene fills it in. The chain carries TRBV5-4 and TRBJ2-3; D perhaps matches TRBD1 (6 bases). The ends were cut back, 0 bases at V and 1 base at J, with 6 bases in the middle. The germline V gene encodes CDR1 SGHNT and CDR2 YYREEE (reference sequence). The CDR3 is 14 residues long. The CDR3 bases that were read are TGTGCCAGCAGCTTGGACAGGGGCACAGATACG. Protein product: CASSLDRGTDT. The CDR3, in full, reads CASSLDRGTDTQYF.

Points on this clone: Sequencing ends 3 residues short of the CDR3 end; the germline J gene provides the rest. The chain carries TRBV19 and TRBJ2-7, with 7 bases that match TRBD2. The CDR3 length is 16 residues. CDR1 and CDR2 from the germline V gene are LNHDA and SQIVND (reference sequence). V shed 2 bases, J shed 0 bases, and the junction held 7 bases outside the gene matches. The CDR3 sequence: CASSIIASGASYEQYF. The DNA read from the CDR3 is TGTGCCAGTAGTATAATAGCTAGCGGCGCCTCCTACGAG.

As for this clone: The read stops 3 residues short of the end of the CDR3; the missing end is completed from the germline J gene. This chain links TRBV7-2 with TRBJ1-1; TRBD1 is a possible D gene (5 bases). Looked up from germline, CDR1 is SGHTA and CDR2 is FQGNSA. The CDR3 has 11 residues. CDR3 amino acids: CASSLQGIAFF. Incomplete CDR3 DNA: TGTGCCAGCAGCTTGCAGGGAATC. Variable domain in full (rest from reference TRBV7-2 and TRBJ1-1): GAGVSQSPSNKVTEKGKDVELRCDPISGHTALYWYRQSLGQGLEFLIYFQGNSAPDKSGLPSDRFSAERTGGSVSTLTIQRTQQEDSAVYLCASSLQGIAFFGQGTRLTVV.

This clone shows up as medium-sized by frequency. The DNA ends 3 residues before the CDR3 does, and the rest of the CDR3 is filled in from the germline J gene. The chain combines TRBV7-2 with TRBJ1-2; TRBD1 is a possible D gene (5 bases). V lost 6 bases, J lost 2 bases, and 13 bases lay in between. This CDR3 spans 14 amino acids. The germline V gene has CDR1 SGHTA and CDR2 FQGNSA. This CDR3 is CASSPGQTNYGYTF. Partial CDR3 DNA: TGTGCCAGCAGTCCCGGACAAACGAACTATGGC. Full variable domain (missing parts from reference TRBV7-2 and TRBJ1-2): GAGVSQSPSNKVTEKGKDVELRCDPISGHTALYWYRQSLGQGLEFLIYFQGNSAPDKSGLPSDRFSAERTGGSVSTLTIQRTQQEDSAVYLCASSPGQTNYGYTFGSGTRLTVV.

About this clone itself: Read sequence stops 3 residues before the CDR3 end, and the germline J gene provides the missing end. The V gene is TRBV30, the J gene TRBJ1-3; no clear D. CDR3 length equals 13 residues. Germline V lookup: CDR1 GTSNPN, CDR2 SVGIG (reference sequence). Trimming pared 0 bases from V and 4 bases from J, leaving 7 bases between. CDR3 residues: CAWSVLLGNTIYF. The sequenced part of the CDR3 DNA is TGTGCCTGGAGTGTCCTACTGGGAAACACC.

The covered CDR3 bases are TGTGCCAGCAGGATCGGGACAGCGAACACCGGGGAG. Its translation is CASRIGTANTGE. From start to end, the CDR3 is CASRIGTANTGELFF. The chain joins TRBV7-8 to TRBJ2-2, with 7 nucleotides matching TRBD1. Read data end 3 residues before the CDR3 end; the end is taken from the germline J gene. The V segment lost 6 bases and the J segment 0 bases; nucleotides outside the gene matches: 4. CDR1 is SGHVS and CDR2 is FQNEAQ in the germline V gene. The CDR3 has 15 residues.

With respect to this clone: The read gets to within 3 residues of the CDR3 end, and the germline J gene fills in the rest. The chain combines TRBV7-2 with TRBJ1-1; possible D gene TRBD1, 5 bases. CDR3 length equals 15 residues. Trimming stripped 5 bases from V and 3 bases from J, with 16 bases between. Germline assignment: CDR1 SGHTA and CDR2 FQGNSA. The CDR3 spells CASSIMTAGDTEAFF. Partial CDR3 DNA: TGTGCCAGCAGCATTATGACAGCGGGGGACACTGAA.

Points on this clone: The read ends 3 residues before the CDR3 terminus; that terminus is restored from the germline J gene. V gene TRBV5-1 combines with J gene TRBJ2-1; 7 bases agree with TRBD2. CDR1 SGHRS and CDR2 YFSETQ come from the germline V gene. CDR3 length equals 16 residues. Trimming cost V 4 bases and J 0 bases; bases outside gene matches: 7. The part of the CDR3 DNA that was read is TGCGCCAGCAGCGGGGGGGTCGATGTCTCCTACAATGAG. Amino acid sequence: CASSGGVDVSYNE. The full CDR3 sequence reads CASSGGVDVSYNEQFF.

With regard to this clone: The CDR3 is cut off 3 residues early in the read; its end comes from the germline J gene. The chain is built from TRBV5-1 and TRBJ2-1, with D possibly TRBD2 on 7 matching bases. Germline V gene lookup returns CDR1 SGHRS and CDR2 YFSETQ. The CDR3 is 15 residues long. The V end lost 3 bases, the J end lost 3 bases, and 13 bases lay between the germline ends. The CDR3 DNA, read in part, is TGCGCCAGCAGCTGGGGGCTAGCGGACTACAATGAG. Its protein product is CASSWGLADYNE. The entire CDR3 protein reads CASSWGLADYNEQFF.

Notes on this clone: Read coverage stops 3 residues before the CDR3 terminus; the germline J gene supplies the remainder. The chain joins TRBV6-1 to TRBJ1-5, with 9 positions matching TRBD1. The CDR3 is made up of 15 amino acids. V gave up 2 bases and J gave up 8 bases; unmatched junction bases: 7. Germline V gene sequence: CDR1 MNHNS, CDR2 SASEGT. This CDR3 is CASSEMGQGGEPQHF. CDR3 bases read: TGTGCCAGCAGTGAAATGGGACAGGGTGGTGAGCCC.

Concerning this clone: The missing CDR3 end, 3 residues past where the read stops, is filled in from the germline J gene. The chain employs TRBV27 and TRBJ1-1; TRBD1 matches at 7 bases. V trimming: 3 bases; J trimming: 4 bases; junction bases outside the gene matches: 8. Germline CDR1 is MNHEY and CDR2 is SMNVEV (reference sequence). The CDR3 runs 15 residues. CDR3 sequence reads: CASSFAGQASTEAFF. The CDR3 bases that were read are TGTGCCAGCAGTTTTGCAGGACAGGCGAGCACTGAA.

As for this clone: The DNA ends 3 residues before the CDR3 does, and the rest of the CDR3 is filled in from the germline J gene. The chain uses TRBV7-3 and TRBJ2-2; 15 bases match TRBD2. V was pared by 5 bases and J by 7 bases, with 5 bases of the junction left unmatched. Germline V gene data show CDR1 as SGHTA and CDR2 as FQGTGA. The CDR3 has 16 residues. This CDR3 reads CASSPGLAGGVGELFF. The part of the CDR3 DNA that was read is TGTGCCAGCAGCCCGGGACTAGCGGGGGGAGTCGGGGAG.

Comment on this clone: The read stops 3 residues short of the end of the CDR3; the missing end is completed from the germline J gene. V is TRBV29-1 and J is TRBJ2-4; possibly TRBD1 or TRBD2 for D (6 bases each). Per the germline V gene, CDR1 is SQVTM and CDR2 is ANQGSEA. This CDR3 is 15 amino acids long. The sequenced CDR3 bases are TGCAGCGTTGAATGGGTTGGCGAACAGGGAGGTTTT. This translates into CSVEWVGEQGGF. The whole CDR3 region reads CSVEWVGEQGGFQYF.

Concerning this clone itself: From the germline J gene comes the end of the CDR3, since the read stops 3 residues before it. The chain couples TRBV5-1 to TRBJ2-3, with TRBD2 matching 7 bases. V dropped 0 bases and J dropped 3; count of bases not matched to a gene: 4. CDR1 and CDR2 from the germline V gene are SGHRS and YFSETQ. The CDR3 runs 15 residues. CDR3 in amino acids: CASSLGSSGTDTQYF. The sequenced part of the CDR3 DNA is TGCGCCAGCAGCTTGGGATCTAGCGGTACAGATACG. The full variable domain, in which reference TRBV5-1 and TRBJ2-3 provide the parts outside the CDR3, is KAGVTQTPRYLIKTRGQQVTLSCSPISGHRSVSWYQQTPGQGLQFLFEYFSETQRNKGNFPGRFSGRQFSNSRSEMNVSTLELGDSALYLCASSLGSSGTDTQYFGPGTRLTVL.

Concerning this clone itself: From the germline J gene comes the end of the CDR3, since the read stops 3 residues before it. This sequence joins TRBV10-3 and TRBJ2-1; D possibly corresponds to TRBD1 (7 bases). Germline V gene sequence: CDR1 ENHRY, CDR2 SYGVKD. CDR3 size: 13 residues. Trimming stripped 2 bases from V and 7 bases from J, with 9 bases between. This CDR3 reads CAISEAGGNEQFF. The CDR3 DNA, read in part, is TGTGCCATCAGTGAGGCAGGGGGGAATGAG.

On this clone: The read terminates 3 residues ahead of where the CDR3 ends, so the germline J gene completes it. The chain couples TRBV10-2 to TRBJ1-1; D is perhaps TRBD1 (6 bases). CDR1 and CDR2 from the germline V gene are WSHSY and SAAADI. V gave up 4 bases and J gave up 3 bases, with 12 bases separating them. This CDR3 is 14 amino acids long. CDR3: CASSVGQGYTEAFF. The CDR3 DNA, read in part, is TGCGCCAGCAGTGTTGGGCAGGGGTACACTGAA.

About this clone itself: The CDR3 is cut off 3 residues early in the read; its end comes from the germline J gene. The chain carries TRBV6-2 or TRBV6-3 and TRBJ1-5; weak D call: TRBD1 (6 bases). Germline CDR1 reads MNHEY; CDR2 reads SVGEGT. Trimming shortened V by 6 bases and J by 2 bases, and 14 bases separated the two germline ends. There are 15 residues in the CDR3. The CDR3 sequence is CASSGTRGGNQPQHF. Incomplete CDR3 DNA: TGTGCCAGCAGCGGGACCAGGGGTGGCAATCAGCCC.

On this clone itself: Sequencing ends 3 residues short of the CDR3 end; the germline J gene provides the rest. This sequence joins TRBV20-1 and TRBJ2-1; 9 bases fit TRBD2. The CDR3 is 16 amino acids. Looked up from germline, CDR1 is DFQATT and CDR2 is SNEGSKA (reference sequence). V lost 0 bases to trimming and J lost 4 bases; unmatched junction nucleotides: 7. The CDR3 protein is CSARDSPGLAYNEQFF. CDR3 bases read: TGCAGTGCTAGAGATAGCCCCGGACTAGCGTACAATGAG.

Remarks on this clone: From the germline J gene comes the end of the CDR3, since the read stops 3 residues before it. The chain combines TRBV5-1 with TRBJ1-4; tentatively, D is TRBD1 (6 bases). V lost 4 bases, J lost 7 bases, and 20 bases lay in between. This CDR3 contains 16 residues. Germline V lookup: CDR1 SGHRS, CDR2 YFSETQ. The CDR3 spells CASSPASQGSFEKLFF. CDR3 DNA (partial): TGCGCCAGCAGCCCTGCCTCACAGGGATCTTTTGAAAAA.